This entry is about one T cell receptor beta chain. It lacks a known antigen. No base quality values were provided; no much bigger clone lies one nucleotide off. Libraries came from 5' RACE. Instrument used: NextSeq 500. In the TCR library protocol, unique molecular identifiers were attached to individual cDNA molecules to correct for PCR bias and sequencing error. TCR alpha and beta chains were both sequenced, and the abundances of alpha and beta sequences in each sample were closely correlated with each other. Regarding the original processing steps: V gene, J gene and CDR3 annotation of TCR sequences was performed with Decombinator V4. TCRs were defined as expanded if a significant change between any two time points was detected under a Poisson model with p below 0.0001. TCR abundances were normalised to the total number of TCRs sequenced per sample and were expressed as counts per million. TRAV1-2 paired with TRAJ12, TRAJ20 or TRAJ33 defined MAIT TCRs, while TRAV10 paired with TRAJ18 defined iNKT TCRs. VDJdb, accessed 1 November 2021, was searched for CMV, EBV and SARS-CoV-2 annotated TCRs, with TCRs annotated for multiple antigens excluded. The raw public data were reprocessed by TCRdb itself: fastp quality trimming at Q25, MiXCR clonotype calling, in-frame beta chains only. For every CDR3 protein sequence, its rows merge into one entry that carries the most common genes and DNA. TCRdb, rather than the study authors, made the V and J calls. A total of approximately 58,000 distinct CDR3 sequences appear in this sample, roughly 6.5% of them only once. The top ten clonotypes cover approximately 4.1% of the sample.

This sample is drawn from a study of early T cells in non-severe SARS-CoV-2 infection (dated by TCRdb to 2020 to 2023). Regarding the study in general: TCR sequencing used bulk RNA from unsorted whole blood, so alpha and beta chains could not be paired.

The CDR1 and CDR2 encoded by the germline V gene (reference sequence) are LNHDA and SQIVND. V and J are trimmed by 6 bases and 5 bases, and the gene matches miss 6 bases of the junction. The CDR3 sequence holds 13 residues, the cysteine and phenylalanine included. CDR3 DNA only is kept here, 39 bases in frame from base 1. What the authors observed across the whole study: VDJdb matching was skewed toward anti-spike CD8 responses and likely underestimated virus-specific expansions by missing private and CD4 specificities.

A case-control design nested within a healthcare worker cohort in London, UK, was used, with weekly nasopharyngeal swab PCR tests and blood sampling performed. Healthcare workers were recruited between 23 and 31 March 2020, during the week of the UK lockdown, and were followed weekly for up to roughly 15 weeks. The specimen sequenced was whole blood. The V and J genes are TRBV19 and TRBJ1-1, with 7 junctional bases fitting TRBD1. This TCR came from an adult who was a healthcare worker with PCR-confirmed SARS-CoV-2 infection or an uninfected control (not recorded which). The nucleotide sequence reads as follows: TGTGCCAGTAGGTCCGGGACAGTAACTGAAGCTTTCTTT. The translation is CASRSGTVTEAFF.